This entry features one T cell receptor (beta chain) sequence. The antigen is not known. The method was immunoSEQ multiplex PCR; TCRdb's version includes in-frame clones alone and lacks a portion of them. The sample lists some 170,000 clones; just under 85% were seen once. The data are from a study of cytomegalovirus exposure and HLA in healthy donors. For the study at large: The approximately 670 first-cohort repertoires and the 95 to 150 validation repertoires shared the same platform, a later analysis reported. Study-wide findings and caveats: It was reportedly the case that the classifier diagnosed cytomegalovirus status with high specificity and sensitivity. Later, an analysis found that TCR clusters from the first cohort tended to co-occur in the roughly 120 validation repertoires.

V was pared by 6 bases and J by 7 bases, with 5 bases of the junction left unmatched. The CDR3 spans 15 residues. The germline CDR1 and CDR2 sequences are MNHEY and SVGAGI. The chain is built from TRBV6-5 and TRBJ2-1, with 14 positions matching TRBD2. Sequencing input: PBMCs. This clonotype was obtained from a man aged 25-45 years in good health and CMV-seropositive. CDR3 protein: CASSPGTSGGNEQFF. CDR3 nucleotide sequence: TGTGCCAGCAGCCCCGGGACTAGCGGGGGTAATGAGCAGTTCTTC.